Following are 21 T cell receptor beta chains from one sample sequenced in a study of vaccination effects on CD4 cells after COVID-19 (dated by TCRdb to between 2021 and 2024). To identify antigen-specific CD4+ T cell clonotypes by their expansion, the ViraFEST assay first stimulated PBMC with viral peptide pools and then applied TCR sequencing. After roughly 11 days of culture, CD4+ T cells were isolated with the EasySep CD4+ T cell isolation kit. Participants received two doses of either the BNT162b2 or the mRNA-1273 mRNA SARS-CoV-2 vaccine. Receptor libraries were prepared by the immunoSEQ multiplex PCR assay. Not all clones reach the TCRdb copy of this immuneACCESS table, which keeps in-frame sequences only. Checked studies attribute under half of the gap to unresolved V genes and leave the rest unexplained. For this sample the table gives about 33,000 clones, of which more than 75% were detected only once. 1.5% of the sample rests with the top ten.

Their antigens are not known. Specimen: CD4+ T cells from PBMCs cultured with HCoV-NL63 spike peptides, collected after COVID-19 vaccination. The cell subset or site label corresponds to: HCoV-NL63 spike overlapping peptide pool stimulation. These receptors all stem from a human donor who received a COVID-19 vaccine. Some clones in this sample may be carry-over from other donors' samples.

This clone was recorded once. This chain joins TRBV3-1 (or the pseudogene TRBV3-2) and TRBJ2-7; 8 bases are a match to TRBD1. This CDR3 spans 14 amino acids. Germline loops: CDR1 LGHDT, CDR2 YNNKEL (reference sequence). With V trimmed by 4 bases and J by 6 bases, 8 bases remained unmatched. The CDR3: CASSRGQADGEQYV. CDR3 coding DNA: TGTGCCAGCAGCCGGGGACAGGCCGACGGCGAGCAGTACGTC.

The V gene is TRBV5-4, the J gene TRBJ1-4; unclear D gene. The CDR3 totals 14 residues. Germline CDR1 is SGHNT and CDR2 is YYREEE (reference sequence). V shed 3 bases and J shed 6 bases, with 12 bases lying between them. In DNA, the CDR3 is TGTGCCAGCAGCTCGAGACCCGGGGATGAAAAACTGTTTTTT. Protein: CASSSRPGDEKLFF.

The V and J genes are TRBV4-1 and TRBJ2-3; maybe TRBD2 (6 bases). CDR3 size: 19 residues. Germline CDR1 and CDR2: MGHRA and YSYEKL. V was clipped by 0 bases and J by 5 bases, with 24 bases between them. CDR3 DNA sequence: TGCGCCAGCAGCCAAGATGGCGTTTCAGGACTAACGGCACGAGATACGCAGTATTTT. This sequence encodes CASSQDGVSGLTARDTQYF.

The chain employs TRBV30 and TRBJ2-1; D gene ambiguous. The germline V and J ends were trimmed by 3 bases and 3 bases, with 12 bases remaining between them. The CDR3 runs 14 residues. CDR1 GTSNPN and CDR2 SVGIG come from the germline V gene (reference sequence). The CDR3, as DNA: TGTGCCTGGAGACCCGACACCGACTACAATGAGCAGTTCTTC. Translated: CAWRPDTDYNEQFF.

The genes are TRBV6-1 and TRBJ1-4; D not resolved. Germline V gene lookup returns CDR1 MNHNS and CDR2 SASEGT. Deletions cut 5 bases from V and 6 bases from J, with 4 bases between. The CDR3 is 11 residues long. CDR3 DNA sequence: TGTGCCAGCAGTCCGGATGAAAAACTGTTTTTT. Amino acids: CASSPDEKLFF.

The chain combines TRBV6-1 with TRBJ1-2, with 11 bases that match TRBD1. CDR1 and CDR2 (germline): MNHNS, SASEGT. CDR3 size: 15 residues. The trim removed 3 bases at V and 3 bases at J, leaving 3 bases unmatched. Here the CDR3 reads CASSERTGGHYGYTF. The CDR3 coding sequence is TGTGCCAGCAGTGAGAGGACAGGGGGCCACTATGGCTACACCTTC.

The chain is built from TRBV7-3 and TRBJ2-3, with D perhaps TRBD2 (6 bases). V lost 4 bases and J lost 2, with 19 bases in between. The CDR3 is 17 amino acids. Germline lookup yields CDR1 SGHTA and CDR2 FQGTGA. The DNA of the CDR3 is TGTGCCAGCAGCTGGGGTAGCAGCGGGCCATTCACAGATACGCAGTATTTT. It codes for CASSWGSSGPFTDTQYF.

The genes are TRBV9 and TRBJ2-3, with D uncertain. Trimming removed 4 bases at V and 1 base at J, with 16 bases between. Germline V gene sequence: CDR1 SGDLS, CDR2 YYNGEE. The CDR3 has 16 residues. Here the CDR3 reads CASSSQSSTGTDTQYF. The DNA for the CDR3 is TGTGCCAGCAGCTCCCAATCCTCCACCGGCACAGATACGCAGTATTTT.

The chain is built from TRBV6-1 and TRBJ1-6; D uncertain. Trimming took off 2 bases at V and 9 bases at J, with 8 bases between the two ends. The CDR3 is 13 residues long. In germline, CDR1 is MNHNS, CDR2 SASEGT. The CDR3 loop is CASSEIRSSPLHF. CDR3 coding DNA: TGTGCCAGCAGTGAAATTAGGAGTTCACCCCTCCACTTT.

The chain employs TRBV18 and TRBJ1-4; D is possibly TRBD1 (5 bases). Trimming took 1 base from V and 0 from J, leaving 9 bases between them. In germline, CDR1 is KGHSH, CDR2 LQKENI. The CDR3 totals 16 residues. The CDR3 region has the DNA TGTGCCAGCTCACCACGGGGCGGTCCAACTAATGAAAAACTGTTTTTT. Translating it yields CASSPRGGPTNEKLFF.

In nucleotides, the CDR3 is TGTGCCAGCAGCTTAGGTCGGGGTTTGGGCATGGGTACGCAGTATTTT. Its translation: CASSLGRGLGMGTQYF. This chain uses TRBV7-9 with TRBJ2-3; possible D gene TRBD2, 5 bases. Germline V gene sequence: CDR1 SEHNR, CDR2 FQNEAQ (reference sequence). Trimming removed 1 base at V and 8 bases at J, with 19 bases between. The CDR3 spans 16 residues.

The CDR3 is CASSGRGGGLGNSPLHF. CDR3 sequence (DNA): TGTGCCAGCAGTGGCAGGGGGGGAGGCTTGGGGAATTCACCCCTCCACTTT. This chain uses TRBV2 with TRBJ1-6; 7 nucleotides match TRBD1. The CDR3 is 17 residues long. CDR1 SNHLY and CDR2 FYNNEI come from the germline V gene. Unmatched junction bases numbered 13, after V lost 4 bases and J lost 7 bases.

V and J are TRBV27 and TRBJ1-5, with D tentatively TRBD1 (5 bases). Trimming left V 5 bases short and J 0 bases short, with 14 bases between. The CDR3 runs to 16 residues. Germline V gives CDR1 MNHEY, CDR2 SMNVEV (reference sequence). CDR3 DNA sequence: TGTGCCAGCAGTCCAAGGACACCTCTTAGCAATCAGCCCCAGCATTTT. As protein: CASSPRTPLSNQPQHF.

This clone was found a few times. This chain uses TRBV7-9 with TRBJ2-7; D might be TRBD2 (6 bases). V was clipped by 7 bases and J by 5 bases, with 21 bases between them. The length of the CDR3 is 15 residues. The germline CDR1 and CDR2 sequences are SEHNR and FQNEAQ (reference sequence). The CDR3 protein is CASTLGGHKGDEQYV. The CDR3, as DNA: TGTGCCAGCACCTTGGGAGGTCACAAAGGGGACGAGCAGTACGTC.

V usage is TRBV7-2 and J usage is TRBJ1-4; 7 nucleotides line up with TRBD1. The CDR3 spans 14 residues. Unmatched junction bases numbered 6, after V lost 4 bases and J lost 7 bases. From germline, CDR1 is SGHTA and CDR2 FQGNSA. CDR3 sequence reads: CASSSGQVREKLFF. CDR3 DNA sequence: TGTGCCAGCAGCTCCGGACAGGTTCGTGAAAAACTGTTTTTT.

There are a few counts of this clone. The chain uses TRBV5-1 and TRBJ2-1; 14 nucleotides match TRBD2. The V and J ends lost 3 bases and 6 bases, in that order; junction bases with no gene match: 2. Per germline, CDR1 SGHRS and CDR2 YFSETQ. The CDR3 extends over 15 amino acids. The CDR3 is CASSSGLAGGNEQFF. The CDR3 region has the DNA TGCGCCAGCAGCTCCGGACTAGCGGGGGGCAATGAGCAGTTCTTC.

This chain joins TRBV7-9 and TRBJ2-2, with a tentative D call TRBD2 (5 bases). Germline assignment: CDR1 SEHNR and CDR2 FQNEAQ (reference sequence). The CDR3 runs to 13 residues. Trimming left V 5 bases short and J 3 bases short, with 7 bases between. CDR3 sequence (DNA): TGTGCCAGCAGCCCACTAGACACCGGGGAGCTGTTTTTT. This gives the protein CASSPLDTGELFF. Complete variable domain (other parts from reference TRBV7-9 and TRBJ2-2): DTGVSQNPRHKITKRGQNVTFRCDPISEHNRLYWYRQTLGQGPEFLTYFQNEAQLEKSRLLSDRFSAERPKGSFSTLEIQRTEQGDSAMYLCASSPLDTGELFFGEGSRLTVL.

This chain connects TRBV3-1 (or the pseudogene TRBV3-2) to TRBJ2-5; TRBD1 matches at 7 bases. Germline V gives CDR1 LGHDT, CDR2 YNNKEL (reference sequence). The J segment lost 3 bases and the V segment lost 4 bases, leaving 8 bases of the junction unmatched. The CDR3 loop spans 15 amino acids. CDR3 sequence: CASSLYGQEKETQYF. CDR3 DNA sequence: TGTGCCAGCAGCCTGTACGGACAGGAAAAAGAGACCCAGTACTTC.

This chain links TRBV21-1 with TRBJ2-5; TRBD2, the D gene given by the table, was not confirmed from the DNA. TRBV21-1 is an annotated pseudogene. This CDR3 is built from 18 residues. CDR3 DNA sequence: TGTGCCAGCAGCAAAGGAGGGGAGACTAGCGGTGTTCAAGAGACCCAGTACTTC. It yields the protein CASSKGGETSGVQETQYF.

CDR3 DNA sequence: TGTGCCAGCTCCCTTTCGGACAGGTCTAATTCACCCCTCCACTTT. It specifies CASSLSDRSNSPLHF. The chain couples TRBV18 to TRBJ1-6; 7 bases are a match to TRBD1. V dropped 6 bases and J dropped 6; count of bases not matched to a gene: 8. The CDR3 has 15 residues. Germline CDR1 reads KGHSH; CDR2 reads LQKENI.

This chain joins TRBV9 and TRBJ2-2; 7 bases are a match to TRBD2. The CDR3 covers 15 residues. V was pared by 4 bases and J by 4 bases, with 7 bases of the junction left unmatched. CDR1 and CDR2 (germline): SGDLS, YYNGEE. CDR3 bases: TGTGCCAGCAGCCCGGGGGGTCTTTTCACCGGGGAGCTGTTTTTT. It yields the protein CASSPGGLFTGELFF.